The T cell receptor beta chain described here comes from a study of blood T cells in healthy people across ages. The CDR3 is made up of 13 amino acids. V lost 6 bases, J lost 0 bases, and 8 bases lay in between. CDR1 and CDR2 (germline): ENHRY, SYGVKD. With a J-beta primer mix and a sample-barcoded 5' primer, a second PCR ran roughly 6 to 11 cycles. TCRdb reprocessed the 5' RACE reads with MiXCR, giving one entry per CDR3 protein. Counted here are 1.4 million or so distinct CDR3 sequences, around 40% occurring once; the ten biggest clones make up over 3.5%. Each donor's blood draw was 8.5 to 10 milliliters of peripheral blood.

The chain links TRBV10-3 to TRBJ2-5; TRBD1 might be the D (6 bases). This receptor was obtained from a woman between 18 and 29 years old in good health. Sequencing was performed on blood. The CDR3 here is CAIRGTYQETQYF. The CDR3 DNA reads TGTGCCATCAGAGGGACATACCAAGAGACCCAGTACTTC.